Included here is one T cell receptor beta chain sequence, with context. Its antigen is not known. V lost 1 base and J 4 bases, leaving 16 bases between the germline ends. The CDR3 is made up of 16 amino acids. Germline V lookup: CDR1 LGHNA, CDR2 YNFKEQ. The authors ran the assay at deep level. In the source study's methods: Filtering differed for immunoSEQ, which gave only junction sequences without quality scores. TCRdb keeps only in-frame clones here, not all; method: immunoSEQ multiplex PCR. V, J and clone size are taken as reported in that table, and D and trimming were inferred from the DNA itself. The sample consists of around 1.1 million clones, 60% to 80% of them appearing once. This sample is drawn from a study of shared clonotypes between healthy human individuals. Study outcomes and limitations: Donor scarcity curtailed the genetic and exposure-history diversity represented herein.

V usage is TRBV4-2 and J usage is TRBJ1-2; the D is unclear. The TCR originated in a man younger than 35 in good health. Some clones in this sample may be carry-over from other donors' samples. The sample taken for sequencing was memory CD4+ T cells from PBMCs. The subset here: CD45RA-negative fraction. For the CDR3, the DNA is TGTGCCAGCAGCCAAGCCCCCACCGGGGTTACCTATGGCTACACCTTC. This codes for CASSQAPTGVTYGYTF.